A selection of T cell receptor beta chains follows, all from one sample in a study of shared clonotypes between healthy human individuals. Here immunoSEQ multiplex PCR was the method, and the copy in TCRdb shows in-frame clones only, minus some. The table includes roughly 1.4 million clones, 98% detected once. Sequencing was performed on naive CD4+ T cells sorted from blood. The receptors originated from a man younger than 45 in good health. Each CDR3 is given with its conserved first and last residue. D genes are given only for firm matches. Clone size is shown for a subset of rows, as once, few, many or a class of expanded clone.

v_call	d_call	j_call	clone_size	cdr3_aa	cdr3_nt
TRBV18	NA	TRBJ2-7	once	CASSPAGQGGYEQYF	TGTGCCAGCTCACCAGCGGGGCAGGGGGGATACGAGCAGTACTTC
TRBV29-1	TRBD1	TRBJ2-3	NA	CSVNRGSADTQYF	TGCAGCGTCAACAGGGGGTCGGCAGATACGCAGTATTTT
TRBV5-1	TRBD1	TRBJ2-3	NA	CASSTGQGGATQYF	TGCGCCAGCAGCACAGGACAGGGAGGTGCTACGCAGTATTTT
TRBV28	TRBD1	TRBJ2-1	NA	CASSLYGRTGNNEQFF	TGTGCCAGCAGTTTGTATGGTCGGACAGGGAACAATGAGCAGTTCTTC
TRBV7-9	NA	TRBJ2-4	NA	CASSSRDPQNIQYF	TGTGCCAGCAGCTCCCGGGACCCCCAAAACATTCAGTACTTC
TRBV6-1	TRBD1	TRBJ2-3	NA	CASRETGGKYTQYF	TGTGCCAGCAGGGAGACAGGGGGCAAATATACGCAGTATTTT
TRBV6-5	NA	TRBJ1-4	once	CASSYGGNEKLFF	TGTGCCAGCAGTTACGGGGGTAATGAAAAACTGTTTTTT
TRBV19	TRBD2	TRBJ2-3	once	CASSIASGSFPDTQYF	TGTGCCAGTAGTATCGCTAGCGGGAGTTTCCCAGATACGCAGTATTTT
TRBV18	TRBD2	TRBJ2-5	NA	CASSPRAGEGETQYF	TGTGCCAGCTCACCAAGAGCGGGAGAGGGTGAGACCCAGTACTTC
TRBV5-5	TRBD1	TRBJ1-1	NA	CASSKTGARMVGTEAFF	TGTGCCAGCAGCAAAACAGGGGCCCGGATGGTAGGGACTGAAGCTTTCTTT
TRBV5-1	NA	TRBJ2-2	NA	CASSRGRDHTGELFF	TGCGCCAGCAGCAGAGGCAGGGACCACACCGGGGAGCTGTTTTTT
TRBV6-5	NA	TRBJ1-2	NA	CASSYATGYGYTF	TGTGCCAGCAGTTACGCCACCGGGTATGGCTACACCTTC
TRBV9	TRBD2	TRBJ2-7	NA	CASSVSGTSPEYEQYF	TGTGCCAGCAGCGTCTCTGGGACTAGCCCAGAATACGAGCAGTACTTC
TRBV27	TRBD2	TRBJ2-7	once	CASSLAGTSGSKGEQYF	TGTGCCAGCAGTTTGGCAGGGACTAGCGGGAGTAAGGGCGAGCAGTACTTC
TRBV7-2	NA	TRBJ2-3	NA	CASSWGPDTQYF	TGTGCCAGCAGCTGGGGCCCAGATACGCAGTATTTT
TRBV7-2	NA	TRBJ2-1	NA	CASSSGLGKFF	TGTGCCAGCAGCTCGGGACTCGGGAAGTTCTTC
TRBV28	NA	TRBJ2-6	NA	CASSLWQGSGANVLTF	TGTGCCAGCAGTTTATGGCAGGGATCGGGGGCCAACGTCCTGACTTTC
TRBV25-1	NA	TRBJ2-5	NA	CASSELSRPQETQYF	TGTGCCAGCAGTGAATTGTCCCGGCCACAAGAGACCCAGTACTTC
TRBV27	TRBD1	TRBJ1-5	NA	CASSLLPGQGYQPQHF	TGTGCCAGCAGTTTGTTACCGGGACAGGGGTATCAGCCCCAGCATTTT
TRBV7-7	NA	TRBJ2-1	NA	CASSLGTVNEQFF	TGTGCTAGCAGCTTAGGCACTGTCAATGAGCAGTTCTTC
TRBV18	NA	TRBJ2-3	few	CASSPIQGTLTDTQYF	TGTGCCAGCTCACCAATCCAGGGCACTCTCACAGATACGCAGTATTTT
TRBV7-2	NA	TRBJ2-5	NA	CASKLGKETQYF	TGTGCCAGCAAGCTGGGGAAAGAGACCCAGTACTTC
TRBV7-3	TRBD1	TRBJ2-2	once	CASSLDRGRVGELFF	TGTGCCAGCAGCTTAGACAGGGGGCGCGTCGGGGAGCTGTTTTTT
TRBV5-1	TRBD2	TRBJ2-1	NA	CASSLLREAYNEQFF	TGCGCCAGCAGCTTGCTACGGGAGGCCTACAATGAGCAGTTCTTC
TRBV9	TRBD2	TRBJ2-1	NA	CASSVEGALAGGNEQFF	TGTGCCAGCAGCGTAGAGGGAGCACTAGCGGGAGGGAACGAGCAGTTCTTC
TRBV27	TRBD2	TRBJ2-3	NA	CASKERLAGVITDTQYF	TGTGCCAGCAAGGAGAGACTAGCGGGAGTTATCACAGATACGCAGTATTTT
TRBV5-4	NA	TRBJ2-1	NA	CASSVDSSNNEQFF	TGTGCCAGCAGCGTGGACTCCTCAAACAATGAGCAGTTCTTC
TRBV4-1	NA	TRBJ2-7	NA	CASSLTWGSSDAYEQYF	TGCGCCAGCAGTCTGACTTGGGGAAGTAGCGACGCCTACGAGCAGTACTTC
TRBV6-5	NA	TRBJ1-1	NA	CASSYYPGVRNTEAFF	TGTGCCAGCAGTTACTACCCAGGTGTCAGGAACACTGAAGCTTTCTTT
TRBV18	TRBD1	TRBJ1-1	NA	CASSPLSGQGGRAFF	TGTGCCAGCTCACCACTGTCCGGACAGGGAGGTCGTGCTTTCTTT
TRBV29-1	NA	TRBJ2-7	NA	CSVLHWVGGVGEQYF	TGCAGCGTTCTTCACTGGGTAGGGGGAGTGGGCGAGCAGTACTTC
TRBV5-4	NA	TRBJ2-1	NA	CASSLGAANEQFF	TGTGCCAGCAGCTTAGGGGCGGCGAATGAGCAGTTCTTC
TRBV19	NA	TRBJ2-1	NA	CASSIKGNEQFF	TGTGCCAGTAGTATAAAAGGAAATGAGCAGTTCTTC
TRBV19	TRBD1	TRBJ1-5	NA	CASSPGTGSSNQPQHF	TGTGCCAGTAGTCCAGGGACAGGGAGCAGCAATCAGCCCCAGCATTTT
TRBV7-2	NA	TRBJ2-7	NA	CASSLVAEQYF	TGTGCCAGCAGCTTAGTTGCAGAGCAGTACTTC
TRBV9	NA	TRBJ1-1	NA	CASSVVVSGYEAFF	TGTGCCAGCAGCGTAGTGGTCAGCGGATATGAAGCTTTCTTT
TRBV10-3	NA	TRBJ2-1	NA	CAISPEANEQFF	TGTGCCATCAGCCCCGAGGCAAATGAGCAGTTCTTC
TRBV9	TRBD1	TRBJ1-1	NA	CASSVATGGTGKPFF	TGTGCCAGCAGCGTAGCTACTGGTGGGACAGGGAAACCTTTCTTT
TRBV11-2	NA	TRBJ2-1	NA	CASSSVRGSYNEQFF	TGTGCCAGCAGCTCAGTAAGAGGTTCCTACAATGAGCAGTTCTTC
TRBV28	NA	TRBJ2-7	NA	CASSDPYEQYF	TGTGCCAGCAGCGACCCCTACGAGCAGTACTTC
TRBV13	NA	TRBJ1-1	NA	CASRPQVANTEAFF	TGTGCCAGCAGGCCCCAGGTGGCGAACACTGAAGCTTTCTTT
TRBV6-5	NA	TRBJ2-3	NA	CGAGPRRGNTQYF	TGTGGAGCCGGGCCGAGGCGGGGAAATACGCAGTATTTT
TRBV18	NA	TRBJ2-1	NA	CASSGGISSYNEQFF	TGTGCCAGCTCAGGTGGAATTAGCTCCTACAATGAGCAGTTCTTC
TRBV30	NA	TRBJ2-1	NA	CALPYGEQFF	TGTGCCCTGCCCTACGGTGAGCAGTTCTTC
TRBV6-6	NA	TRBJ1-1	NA	CASLLDTNTEAFF	TGTGCCAGCCTTTTGGACACGAACACTGAAGCTTTCTTT
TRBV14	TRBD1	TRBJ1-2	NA	CASAFDRGYGYTF	TGTGCCAGCGCTTTTGACAGGGGCTATGGCTACACCTTC
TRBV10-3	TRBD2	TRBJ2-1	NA	CAIKFGSGSYEQFF	TGTGCCATCAAATTCGGGAGCGGGAGCTATGAGCAGTTCTTC
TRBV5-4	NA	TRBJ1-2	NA	CASRGSQGGDYGYTF	TGTGCCAGCAGGGGCTCCCAGGGAGGCGACTATGGCTACACCTTC
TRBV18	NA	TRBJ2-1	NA	CASSPPLLRVGSEQFF	TGTGCCAGCTCACCACCGCTTTTGAGGGTCGGAAGTGAGCAGTTCTTC
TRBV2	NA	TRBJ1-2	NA	CASSVATPPF	TGTGCCAGCAGTGTGGCGACACCTCCATTC
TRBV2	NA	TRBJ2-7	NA	CASSEALLRDYEQYF	TGTGCCAGCAGTGAAGCGCTTCTGCGGGACTACGAGCAGTACTTC
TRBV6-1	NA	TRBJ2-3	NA	CASRQNFNTDTQYF	TGTGCCAGCCGACAGAACTTCAACACAGATACGCAGTATTTT
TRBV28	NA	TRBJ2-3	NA	CASSRKDTQYF	TGTGCCAGCAGTCGGAAGGATACGCAGTATTTT
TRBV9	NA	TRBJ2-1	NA	CASSTRRSGYNEQFF	TGTGCCAGCAGCACGAGGCGTAGCGGCTACAATGAGCAGTTCTTC
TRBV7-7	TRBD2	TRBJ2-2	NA	CASSPETSGAGELFF	TGTGCCAGCAGCCCTGAGACTAGCGGTGCCGGGGAGCTGTTTTTT
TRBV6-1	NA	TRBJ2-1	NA	CASRQAIGRHEQFF	TGTGCCAGCAGACAAGCGATAGGGAGGCATGAGCAGTTCTTC
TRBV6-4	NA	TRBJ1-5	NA	CASSAGSGGPQHF	TGTGCCAGCAGTGCTGGGAGCGGTGGGCCCCAGCATTTT
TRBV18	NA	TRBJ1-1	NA	CASSPARNGYTEAFF	TGTGCCAGCTCACCGGCCCGGAACGGGTACACTGAAGCTTTCTTT
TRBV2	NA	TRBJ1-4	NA	CASSWTATATNEKLFF	TGTGCCAGCAGTTGGACAGCTACCGCAACTAATGAAAAACTGTTTTTT